These 28 T cell receptor beta chains share one sample of origin, sequenced in a study of beta chain features in type 1 diabetes. Expressed TCRB transcripts were sequenced, since all the RNA that had been isolated was reverse transcribed. The table came from immunoSEQ multiplex PCR; TCRdb's copy has only in-frame clones and leaves some out. The table includes 600,000 to 650,000 clones, about 16% detected once. The sequenced material came from naive CD4+ T cells from blood. The origin of the receptors is a man between 18 and 35 years old in good health.

This chain links TRBV25-1 with TRBJ1-3, with D hard to call. V was cut by 1 base and J by 3 bases, with 7 bases left in between. This CDR3 region has 14 residues. Germline CDR1 is MGHDK and CDR2 is SYGVNS. CDR3 amino acids: CASSEFNRGNTIYF. The CDR3 coding sequence is TGTGCCAGCAGTGAATTTAACCGTGGAAACACCATATATTTT.

This clone has just one count. This chain uses TRBV19 with TRBJ2-7, with D maybe TRBD1 (5 bases). Germline V gene data show CDR1 as LNHDA and CDR2 as SQIVND (reference sequence). Trimming shortened V by 7 bases and J by 4 bases, and 11 bases separated the two germline ends. The CDR3 covers 12 residues. In nucleotides, the CDR3 is TGTGCCAGTATCCTACAGGATTACGAGCAGTACTTC. Translation gives CASILQDYEQYF.

The chain links TRBV9 to TRBJ2-5; 13 nucleotides agree with TRBD2. With 3 bases clipped from V and 4 bases from J, the junction kept 0 bases outside the gene matches. This CDR3 has 14 amino acids. Germline assignment: CDR1 SGDLS and CDR2 YYNGEE. CDR3 nucleotide sequence: TGTGCCAGCAGCGGGACTAGCGGGAGAGAGACCCAGTACTTC. Translated, it gives CASSGTSGRETQYF.

In nucleotides, the CDR3 is TGTGCCAGCAGCGGGACAGGGGTGGCTCGGGGACCCCTCCACTTT. As protein: CASSGTGVARGPLHF. The V gene is TRBV9, the J gene TRBJ1-6; 9 nucleotides match TRBD1. Per the germline V gene, CDR1 is SGDLS and CDR2 is YYNGEE. The CDR3 consists of 15 residues. The V gene end was trimmed by 3 bases and the J gene end by 12 bases; junction bases not matched to a gene: 10.

CDR3: CSAKAGLQYF. Here the CDR3 DNA reads TGCAGTGCTAAGGCGGGCCTGCAGTACTTC. The chain carries TRBV20-1 and TRBJ2-7, with D perhaps matching TRBD2 (5 bases). The CDR3 covers 10 residues. Trimming removed 4 bases at V and 9 bases at J, with 10 bases between. CDR1 DFQATT and CDR2 SNEGSKA come from the germline V gene (reference sequence).

The sample holds a few counts of this clone. This chain connects TRBV5-4 to TRBJ2-5; 9 positions agree with TRBD1. J lost 5 bases, V lost 4 bases, and 6 bases had no gene match. The CDR3 contains 14 residues. Per the germline V gene, CDR1 is SGHNT and CDR2 is YYREEE (reference sequence). The CDR3 loop is CASSPGTGMETQYF. CDR3 in DNA: TGTGCCAGCAGCCCAGGGACAGGGATGGAGACCCAGTACTTC. Combining the CDR3 with reference TRBV5-4 and TRBJ2-5 gives the whole variable domain ETGVTQSPTHLIKTRGQQVTLRCSSQSGHNTVSWYQQALGQGPQFIFQYYREEENGRGNFPPRFSGLQFPNYSSELNVNALELDDSALYLCASSPGTGMETQYFGPGTRLLVL.

The chain has TRBV6-5 and TRBJ2-3, with D possibly TRBD1 on 6 matching bases. Germline V lookup: CDR1 MNHEY, CDR2 SVGAGI. CDR3 size: 15 residues. Trimming pared 0 bases from V and 3 bases from J, leaving 10 bases between. The DNA for the CDR3 is TGTGCCAGCAGTTACTCGACCAGGGGAACAGATACGCAGTATTTT. Amino acids: CASSYSTRGTDTQYF.

This clone appeared a few times. The chain employs TRBV4-2 and TRBJ2-7, with TRBD2 identical over 9 bases. J was trimmed by 1 base and V by 3 bases; bases with no gene match: 10. Germline assignment: CDR1 LGHNA and CDR2 YNFKEQ. The CDR3 totals 17 residues. DNA for the CDR3: TGTGCCAGCAGCCACGATCTGAGGCGGGGGGGATCCTACGAGCAGTACTTC. It translates to CASSHDLRRGGSYEQYF.

This clone has only a few counts. The rearrangement links TRBV5-1 to TRBJ1-5; maybe TRBD1 (6 bases). Germline CDR1 and CDR2: SGHRS and YFSETQ. This CDR3 is 15 amino acids long. The V gene lost 1 base and the J gene lost 2 bases, with 10 bases spanning the gap. CDR3 sequence reads: CASSLRSGGNQPQHF. The CDR3 bases are TGCGCCAGCAGCTTGAGGTCAGGGGGCAATCAGCCCCAGCATTTT.

The chain carries TRBV19 and TRBJ1-1, with a weak D call TRBD1 (6 bases). The CDR3 totals 14 residues. CDR1 and CDR2 (germline): LNHDA, SQIVND (reference sequence). V gave up 5 bases and J gave up 5 bases, with 15 bases separating them. CDR3 protein: CASSQRGGTTEAFF. CDR3 sequence (DNA): TGTGCCAGTAGTCAACGGGGTGGGACAACTGAAGCTTTCTTT.

Concerning this clone: Other nucleotide sequences in the sample specify the same CDR3. The chain carries TRBV5-1 and TRBJ2-7; D call uncertain. The CDR3 sequence is 11 residues long. CDR1 SGHRS and CDR2 YFSETQ come from the germline V gene. The V gene lost 3 bases and the J gene lost 5 bases, with 6 bases spanning the gap. CDR3 bases: TGCGCCAGCAGCTCTGGGAACGAGCAGTACTTC. This gives the protein CASSSGNEQYF.

This clone was counted a few times. The V and J genes are TRBV18 and TRBJ2-7; tentative D call: TRBD2 (8 bases). The V gene's germline CDR1 is KGHSH and CDR2 LQKENI. Trimming removed 3 bases from V and 2 bases from J, with 17 bases in between. The CDR3 loop spans 16 amino acids. The CDR3 here is CASSPTGLSGAYEQYF. Here the CDR3 DNA reads TGTGCCAGCTCACCGACAGGGCTTAGCGGGGCCTACGAGCAGTACTTC.

The chain employs TRBV11-2 and TRBJ2-2; D is ambiguous. The CDR3 contains 17 residues. Germline V gene data show CDR1 as SGHAT and CDR2 as FQNNGV. V was trimmed by 3 bases and J by 4 bases, leaving 18 bases between them. CDR3 nucleotides: TGTGCCAGCAGCTTCTCTAAAATCTCTGCCCCCACCGGGGAGCTGTTTTTT. The encoded protein is CASSFSKISAPTGELFF.

This chain connects TRBV9 to TRBJ2-7; unclear D gene. The CDR3 has 13 amino acids. V was clipped by 4 bases and J by 0 bases, with 8 bases between them. CDR1 is SGDLS and CDR2 is YYNGEE in the germline V gene. The CDR3 loop is CASSPQSSYEQYF. CDR3 nucleotides: TGTGCCAGCAGCCCACAGAGCTCCTACGAGCAGTACTTC.

This clone was seen more than once but under ten times. The chain couples TRBV4-3 to TRBJ1-2; maybe TRBD1 (5 bases). The CDR3 extends over 13 amino acids. The germline V and J ends were trimmed by 2 bases and 8 bases, with 12 bases remaining between them. The germline V gene encodes CDR1 LGHNA and CDR2 YSLEER. CDR3 loop: CASSQRTGRGYTF. Here the CDR3 DNA reads TGCGCCAGCAGCCAAAGGACGGGGCGGGGCTACACCTTC.

In its sample, this clone was seen a few times. The chain couples TRBV4-3 to TRBJ2-7; the match to TRBD2 covers 8 bases. The V gene's germline CDR1 is LGHNA and CDR2 YSLEER. The CDR3 spans 15 residues. The V and J ends lost 1 base and 1 base, in that order; junction bases with no gene match: 3. In DNA, the CDR3 is TGCGCCAGCAGCCAAGCGCTAGCGGGTTCCTACGAGCAGTACTTC. It translates to CASSQALAGSYEQYF.

J is TRBJ1-2 and V is TRBV28; TRBD1 is a possible D gene (5 bases). This CDR3 has 11 residues. Trimming removed 8 bases at V and 7 bases at J, with 11 bases between. Germline CDR1 MDHEN, CDR2 SYDVKM. CDR3 sequence reads: CASQGSSGYTF. DNA of the CDR3: TGTGCCAGCCAGGGCTCCAGTGGCTACACCTTC.

The rearrangement joins TRBV11-3 to TRBJ2-3; either TRBD1 or TRBD2 may fit D (6 bases each). This CDR3 spans 14 amino acids. The V gene's germline CDR1 is SGHNT and CDR2 YENEEA. V lost 5 bases to trimming and J lost 1 base, with 10 bases between them. CDR3 amino acids: CASSPRGGTDTQYF. As DNA, the CDR3 is TGTGCCAGCAGCCCAAGGGGGGGCACAGATACGCAGTATTTT.

The chain is built from TRBV27 and TRBJ2-3; 7 bases map to TRBD2. Trimming at V came to 4 bases and at J to 0 bases, leaving 10 bases not matched to a gene. This CDR3 has 17 residues. Germline lookup yields CDR1 MNHEY and CDR2 SMNVEV (reference sequence). CDR3 region: CASSSRAGDFSTDTQYF. The CDR3 bases are TGTGCCAGCAGTTCACGCGCGGGGGACTTCAGCACAGATACGCAGTATTTT.

This clone was detected only a few times. The V call is TRBV18, the J call TRBJ2-7, with D tentatively TRBD1 (5 bases). Germline CDR1 KGHSH, CDR2 LQKENI. The CDR3 is 15 residues long. V gave up 2 bases and J gave up 5 bases, with 16 bases separating them. The CDR3 spells CASSPSDTRPHEQYF. The CDR3 nucleotides read TGTGCCAGCTCACCATCGGACACCCGTCCCCACGAGCAGTACTTC.

The V gene is TRBV18, the J gene TRBJ2-7, with 9 bases identical to TRBD2. The CDR3 loop spans 15 amino acids. J was trimmed by 2 bases and V by 1 base; bases with no gene match: 3. The germline CDR1 and CDR2 sequences are KGHSH and LQKENI. DNA for the CDR3: TGTGCCAGCTCACCACTGACTAGCGGTACCTACGAGCAGTACTTC. Translation: CASSPLTSGTYEQYF.

The V call is TRBV7-3, the J call TRBJ1-1; possibly TRBD1 for D (5 bases). Trimming took 4 bases from V and 3 from J, leaving 9 bases between them. The CDR3 contains 13 residues. CDR1 and CDR2 from the germline V gene are SGHTA and FQGTGA. CDR3 protein: CASSSQQDTEAFF. In DNA, the CDR3 is TGTGCCAGCAGCTCCCAACAGGACACTGAAGCTTTCTTT.

About this clone: In the same sample, other DNA sequences code for this CDR3. V gene TRBV27 combines with J gene TRBJ2-3, with D hard to call. This CDR3 has 15 amino acids. Trimming removed 6 bases at V and 2 bases at J, with 15 bases between. Looked up from germline, CDR1 is MNHEY and CDR2 is SMNVEV (reference sequence). The CDR3 DNA reads as TGTGCCAGCAGCTCTCGGCAGACCCCCACAGATACGCAGTATTTT. This codes for CASSSRQTPTDTQYF.

This clone appeared a few times. The chain has TRBV14 and TRBJ2-1; D uncertain. V dropped 1 base and J dropped 8 bases, with 18 bases sitting between them. This CDR3 comprises 16 residues. In germline, CDR1 is SGHDN, CDR2 FVKESK. The CDR3 coding sequence is TGTGCCAGCAGCCAAGTAGCAAGGGTCAAGTTCGATGAGCAGTTCTTC. Translation: CASSQVARVKFDEQFF.

The chain combines TRBV5-1 with TRBJ1-1; D gene unclear. The length of the CDR3 is 15 residues. V lost 0 bases and J lost 1, with 10 bases in between. CDR1 and CDR2 from the germline V gene are SGHRS and YFSETQ. As DNA, the CDR3 is TGCGCCAGCAGCTTGGAGGCGGGTCCGAACACTGAAGCTTTCTTT. Translating gives CASSLEAGPNTEAFF.

This clone was counted a few times. V and J are TRBV14 and TRBJ2-5, with a tentative D call TRBD2 (6 bases). This CDR3 is 14 amino acids long. CDR1 and CDR2 from the germline V gene are SGHDN and FVKESK. V was trimmed by 4 bases and J by 5 bases, leaving 14 bases between them. For the CDR3, the DNA is TGTGCCAGCAGCCGCCTCTCAGGGAGGGAGACCCAGTACTTC. This codes for CASSRLSGRETQYF.

CDR3 sequence (DNA): TGTGCCAGCAGCCGCGGACAGGGGCACATTCAGTACTTC. It codes for CASSRGQGHIQYF. This chain uses TRBV11-3 with TRBJ2-4, with TRBD1 matching 9 bases. V shed 5 bases, J shed 8 bases, and the junction held 4 bases outside the gene matches. From germline, CDR1 is SGHNT and CDR2 YENEEA. There are 13 residues in the CDR3.

In this sample, this clone turned up a few times. The genes are TRBV11-2 and TRBJ2-3; D tentatively reads TRBD1 or TRBD2 (5 bases each). V was clipped by 5 bases and J by 6 bases, with 9 bases between them. This CDR3 is built from 12 residues. Germline CDR1 SGHAT, CDR2 FQNNGV. The CDR3 bases are TGTGCCAGCAGCCGCTGGGGGGATACGCAGTATTTT. Translating it yields CASSRWGDTQYF.